This T cell receptor (beta chain) was captured by sequencing in a study of cytomegalovirus exposure and HLA in healthy donors. Generated by immunoSEQ multiplex PCR, the TCRdb table keeps only in-frame clones and is missing some. The sample yields fewer than 150,000 clones, 70% to 85% seen once. The sequenced material came from PBMCs. The source is a man in his thirties or forties in good health and CMV-seropositive.

CDR3: CATSTRQGYGYTF. The CDR3 nucleotides read TGTGCCACCAGCACCAGACAGGGCTATGGCTACACCTTC. V and J are TRBV15 and TRBJ1-2; 7 nucleotides line up with TRBD1. CDR1 and CDR2 from the germline V gene are LNHNV and YYDKDF (reference sequence). Trimming removed 4 bases from V and 4 bases from J; junction bases left unmatched: 3. This CDR3 is built from 13 residues.